The source of this TCR beta chain is a study of cytomegalovirus exposure and HLA in healthy donors. Primers for the PCR totalled 60 Vbeta and 13 Jbeta. TCRdb's copy holds only in-frame clones and misses some; the assay was immunoSEQ multiplex PCR. The table records 100,000 to 150,000 clones, around 77% of them present only once. Donors consisted of healthy bone marrow donors. The germline CDR1 and CDR2 sequences are SGHTA and FQGNSA. This CDR3 is 16 amino acids long. The ends lost 1 base at V and 2 bases at J; junction bases unmatched: 6. This receptor was obtained from a woman aged 45-65 years in good health and CMV-seronegative. Source material: PBMCs. The J gene is TRBJ2-3, the V gene TRBV7-2; 7 nucleotides agree with TRBD2. CDR3 loop: CASSLVGLGHTDTQYF. The CDR3 DNA is TGTGCCAGCAGCTTAGTCGGACTAGGTCACACAGATACGCAGTATTTT. Together with reference TRBV7-2 and TRBJ2-3, the CDR3 gives the full variable domain: GAGVSQSPSNKVTEKGKDVELRCDPISGHTALYWYRQSLGQGLEFLIYFQGNSAPDKSGLPSDRFSAERTGGSVSTLTIQRTQQEDSAVYLCASSLVGLGHTDTQYFGPGTRLTVL.